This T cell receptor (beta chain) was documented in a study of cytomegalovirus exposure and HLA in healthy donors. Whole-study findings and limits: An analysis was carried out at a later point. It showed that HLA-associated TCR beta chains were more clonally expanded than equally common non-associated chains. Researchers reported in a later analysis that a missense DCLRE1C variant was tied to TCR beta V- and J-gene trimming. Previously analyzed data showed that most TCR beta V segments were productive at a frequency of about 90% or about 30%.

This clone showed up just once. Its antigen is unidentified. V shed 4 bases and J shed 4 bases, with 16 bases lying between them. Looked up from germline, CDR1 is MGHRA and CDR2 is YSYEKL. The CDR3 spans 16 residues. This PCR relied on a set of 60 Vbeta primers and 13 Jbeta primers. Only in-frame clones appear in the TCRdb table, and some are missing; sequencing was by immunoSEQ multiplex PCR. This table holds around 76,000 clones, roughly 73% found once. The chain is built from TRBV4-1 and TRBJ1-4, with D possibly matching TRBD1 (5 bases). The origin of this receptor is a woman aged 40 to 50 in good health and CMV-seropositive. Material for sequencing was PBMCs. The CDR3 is CASSPVNQGLNEKLFF. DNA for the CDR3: TGCGCCAGCAGCCCCGTGAATCAGGGCCTTAATGAAAAACTGTTTTTT.